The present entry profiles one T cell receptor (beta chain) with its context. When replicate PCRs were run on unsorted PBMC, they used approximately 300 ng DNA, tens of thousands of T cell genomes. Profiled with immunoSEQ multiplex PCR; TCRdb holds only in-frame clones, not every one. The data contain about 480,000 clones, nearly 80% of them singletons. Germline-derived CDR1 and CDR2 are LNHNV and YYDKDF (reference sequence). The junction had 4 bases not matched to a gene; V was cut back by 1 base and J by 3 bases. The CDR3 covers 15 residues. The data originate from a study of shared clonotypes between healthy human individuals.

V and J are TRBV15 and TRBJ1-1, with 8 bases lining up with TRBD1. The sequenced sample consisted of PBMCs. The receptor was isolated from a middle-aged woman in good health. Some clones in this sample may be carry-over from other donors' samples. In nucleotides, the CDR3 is TGTGCCACCAGCAGAGCCAGGGGGCTTGACACTGAAGCTTTCTTT. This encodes CATSRARGLDTEAFF.